This T cell receptor beta chain was sequenced in a study of blood T cell repertoires in COVID-19. Study-level background: Researchers got acute and convalescent COVID-19 samples from the United States, Italy and Spain. From T cells, B-cell-depleted T cells, or PBMCs came the material, which was cDNA or gDNA.

In the original analysis: By means of reference gene primer amplification, nucleated cell counts were estimated. Using immunoSEQ multiplex PCR, the repertoire was profiled, and TCRdb retains in-frame clones only, with some absent. Clone size and V and J calls were adopted from that table, with D and trimming inferred from the DNA. The data hold over 150,000 clones, with 70% to 90% observed a single time. This CDR3 contains 13 residues. CDR1 SGHTA and CDR2 FQGTGA come from the germline V gene. Trimming removed 0 bases at V and 5 bases at J, with 5 bases between. This receptor was obtained from a man aged 50 to 59 with active or convalescent COVID-19. This chain connects TRBV7-3 to TRBJ1-5; D may be TRBD1 (5 bases). The sequenced sample consisted of peripheral blood. CDR3 DNA sequence: TGTGCCAGCAGCTTAACAGGGGATCAGCCCCAGCATTTT. Residues: CASSLTGDQPQHF.